This TCR beta chain emerged from a study of OX40 agonist ivuxolimab in advanced cancers. Study at large: Prior checkpoint blockade (anti-PD-1, anti-PD-L1 or anti-CTLA-4) was permitted; less than 45% had it. Study results and limitations: At 0.1 to 3.0 mg/kg, CD4+ and CD8+ blood T cells expanded clonally by week 6.

Libraries were prepared by immunoSEQ multiplex PCR; TCRdb keeps only in-frame clonotypes and omits some of them. This sample has 99,000 or so clones, with roughly nine tenths found just once. Concerning this clone itself: As yet, its antigen is unknown.

The V gene lost 0 bases and the J gene lost 2 bases, with 8 bases spanning the gap. This CDR3 comprises 15 residues. Germline V gene data show CDR1 as KGHSH and CDR2 as LQKENI. This receptor was taken from an adult with an advanced solid tumor such as melanoma, head and neck, liver or kidney cancer. The V call is TRBV18, the J call TRBJ1-3; D gene unclear. The input for sequencing was CD4+ or CD8+ T cells sorted from blood, taken in a trial of the OX40 agonist ivuxolimab. CDR3 sequence (DNA): TGTGCCAGCTCACCACCAAGGAGGCCTGGAAACACCATATATTTT. Amino acid sequence: CASSPPRRPGNTIYF.